A single sample is the source of the 15 T cell receptor beta chains below, sequenced in a study of T cells in Graves' hyperthyroidism and ophthalmopathy. Amplified TCR beta CDR3 regions derived from RNA transcripts. First-round RT-PCR targeting the TCR CDR3 was performed with the HTBI primer set. One entry per CDR3 protein results from TCRdb running MiXCR on the multiplex PCR reads. The table shows about 350,000 distinct CDR3 sequences, with roughly 15% occurring only once. The specimen was blood. The receptors originated from a woman aged 25 to 39 with Graves' hyperthyroidism that later progressed to Graves' ophthalmopathy.

This clonotype was observed at least ten times. The rearrangement links TRBV6-1 to TRBJ2-5; 10 bases align to TRBD1. Germline V gene lookup returns CDR1 MNHNS and CDR2 SASEGT. CDR3 size: 14 residues. Germline trimming cut 8 bases from V and 5 bases from J; bases unmatched to any gene: 8. This chain's CDR3 is CASGMGQGWETQYF. In nucleotides, the CDR3 is TGTGCCAGCGGGATGGGACAGGGGTGGGAGACCCAGTACTTC.

At least ten counts were recorded for this clonotype. The chain couples TRBV27 to TRBJ2-7; D is perhaps TRBD1 (6 bases). Trimming removed 6 bases from V and 0 bases from J, with 15 bases in between. This CDR3 has 15 residues. Germline V gene lookup returns CDR1 MNHEY and CDR2 SMNVEV (reference sequence). This chain's CDR3 is CASRFAAGDSYEQYF. The CDR3 coding sequence is TGTGCCAGCAGATTTGCGGCAGGGGACTCCTACGAGCAGTACTTC.

The V call is TRBV3-1, the J call TRBJ1-5; unclear D gene. CDR3 length: 14 residues. From germline, CDR1 is LGHDT and CDR2 YNNKEL (reference sequence). The V end lost 4 bases, the J end lost 7 bases, and 14 bases lay between the germline ends. The chain's CDR3 is CASSPTDSPQPQHF. The CDR3 DNA follows: TGTGCCAGCAGCCCAACGGACTCTCCACAGCCCCAGCATTTT.

In this sample, this clonotype turned up many times. The chain employs TRBV30 and TRBJ2-1; D ambiguous. The CDR3 is 14 amino acids. Germline CDR1 and CDR2: GTSNPN and SVGIG (reference sequence). Trimming stripped 4 bases from V and 0 bases from J, with 10 bases between. CDR3 in amino acids: CAWTGVSSYNEQFF. CDR3 bases: TGTGCCTGGACCGGCGTCAGCTCCTACAATGAGCAGTTCTTC.

This clonotype occurred many times. This sequence joins TRBV18 and TRBJ2-1; D is unclear. Germline V gives CDR1 KGHSH, CDR2 LQKENI. V was cut by 4 bases and J by 5 bases, with 21 bases left in between. CDR3 size: 17 residues. The CDR3 DNA follows: TGTGCCAGCTCACTCCGGCCGGGCGGACGGATAAACAATGAGCAGTTCTTC. It translates to CASSLRPGGRINNEQFF.

This clonotype was found many times. V and J are TRBV4-1 and TRBJ1-6; maybe TRBD1 (6 bases). V was clipped by 1 base and J by 10 bases, with 14 bases between them. Germline V gene data show CDR1 as MGHRA and CDR2 as YSYEKL. This CDR3 is 15 amino acids long. The CDR3 DNA follows: TGCGCCAGCAGCCAAGGGCCAGGGGAACGGTCACCCCTCCACTTT. Protein sequence: CASSQGPGERSPLHF.

This clonotype was seen ten or more times. The V and J genes are TRBV4-1 and TRBJ2-1, with 15 bases fitting TRBD2. Unmatched junction bases numbered 9, after V lost 3 bases and J lost 9 bases. There are 17 residues in the CDR3. The germline gives CDR1 MGHRA, CDR2 YSYEKL. The CDR3 loop is CASSHPRTSGGAGEQFF. As DNA, the CDR3 is TGCGCCAGCAGCCACCCCCGGACTAGCGGGGGGGCCGGTGAGCAGTTCTTC.

This clonotype showed up many times. The V and J genes are TRBV20-1 and TRBJ2-1, with 7 nucleotides matching TRBD2. The CDR3 extends over 15 amino acids. Germline V gene sequence: CDR1 DFQATT, CDR2 SNEGSKA (reference sequence). The junction had 11 bases not matched to a gene; V was cut back by 5 bases and J by 4 bases. The CDR3 sequence is CSAAGGTILYNEQFF. The CDR3 DNA follows: TGCAGTGCTGCCGGGGGGACCATACTATACAATGAGCAGTTCTTC.

This clonotype was counted at least ten times. The rearrangement links TRBV30 to TRBJ2-3; D gene uncertain. CDR3 length: 13 residues. V lost 1 base and J 1 base, leaving 6 bases between the germline ends. Looked up from germline, CDR1 is GTSNPN and CDR2 is SVGIG (reference sequence). The chain's CDR3 is CAWSETRTDTQYF. The CDR3 DNA sequence: TGTGCCTGGAGTGAGACTCGCACAGATACGCAGTATTTT.

This clonotype was seen many times. The chain carries TRBV4-1 and TRBJ1-2; D not certain. Germline V gene lookup returns CDR1 MGHRA and CDR2 YSYEKL. V was trimmed by 6 bases and J by 5 bases, leaving 19 bases between them. This CDR3 has 15 amino acids. The CDR3 protein is CASRPKTGVGYGYTF. The CDR3 nucleotides are TGCGCCAGCAGACCTAAGACTGGGGTAGGATATGGCTACACCTTC.

The rearrangement joins TRBV5-6 to TRBJ1-2; D not certain. Germline CDR1 is SGHDT and CDR2 is YYEEEE. With 4 bases removed from V and 8 bases from J, the gap between germline ends came to 21 bases. The length of the CDR3 is 15 residues. CDR3 in amino acids: CASSPYAGDLGGYTF. Here the CDR3 DNA reads TGTGCCAGCAGCCCCTATGCCGGGGATCTAGGAGGCTACACCTTC.

This clonotype has a handful of counts. The V and J genes are TRBV20-1 and TRBJ2-3, with TRBD2 identical over 8 bases. The CDR3 consists of 16 residues. The V gene's germline CDR1 is DFQATT and CDR2 SNEGSKA (reference sequence). Trimming took 1 base from V and 0 from J; bases not matched to a gene: 6. CDR3 sequence: CSARARGGGSTDTQYF. The CDR3 bases are TGCAGTGCTAGAGCCCGGGGGGGGGGAAGCACAGATACGCAGTATTTT.

This clonotype occurred many times. The chain joins TRBV12-3 or TRBV12-4 to TRBJ1-4; D remains unclear. The CDR3 runs 13 residues. V was trimmed by 6 bases and J by 8 bases, leaving 13 bases between them. The CDR3 protein is CASSNTPKEKLFF. The CDR3 DNA reads TGTGCCAGCAGCAACACACCGAAAGAAAAACTGTTTTTT.

The chain's CDR3 is CASSLRTGWYEQYF. The CDR3 nucleotides read TGTGCCAGCAGTTTGCGGACAGGGTGGTACGAGCAGTACTTC. This chain links TRBV27 with TRBJ2-7; 8 bases are a match to TRBD1. CDR3 length: 14 amino acids. CDR1 is MNHEY, CDR2 SMNVEV, per germline (reference sequence). With V trimmed by 3 bases and J by 4 bases, 5 bases remained unmatched.

The rearrangement joins TRBV4-1 to TRBJ2-3, with 8 bases identical to TRBD2. The V and J ends lost 2 bases and 4 bases, in that order; junction bases with no gene match: 8. The CDR3 has 16 amino acids. The germline V gene has CDR1 MGHRA and CDR2 YSYEKL. The CDR3 here is CASSQPGGAGADTQYF. Written as DNA, the CDR3 is TGCGCCAGCAGCCAACCGGGGGGGGCAGGCGCAGATACGCAGTATTTT.